Here is one T cell receptor beta chain with its context. What antigen it recognizes has not been identified. No quality values exist for individual bases; no much larger clone is one base distant. Ficoll-Paque density gradient centrifugation was used to isolate PBMCs. The listed sequencing device is Illumina NovaSeq 6000. Using 5'RACE with constant-segment primers, TCRalpha and TCRbeta cDNA libraries were constructed, with sample barcodes and unique molecular identifiers added in the process. RNA was extracted from every sample with Trizol reagent. The libraries were amplified in two PCR steps, and the second step added a second sample barcode and Illumina TruSeq adapters. Sequencing of the libraries was done on an Illumina NovaSeq, producing 2 x 150 bp paired-end reads. From the authors' description of their analysis: Demultiplexing of reads and collapsing into UMI-guided consensus sequences were performed with migec v1.2.7. Using mixcr v2.1.11, UMI consensuses were aligned to TRA and TRB V and J templates and then assembled into clonotypes. Expanded or contracted clonotypes were those called significant by both edgeR and NoisET, with noise models trained on biological replicates. edgeR calls used a false discovery rate-adjusted p below 0.01 and a log2 fold-change threshold of 1. PCA with hierarchical clustering of max-normalized trajectories of the 1000 most abundant clonotypes was used as exploratory dynamics analysis. Separately sequenced CD4+ and CD8+ repertoires were used to assign the CD4 or CD8 phenotype of responding clones. The public reads were run again by TCRdb, first through fastp at Q25 and then through MiXCR, and only productive beta chains were kept. Here each entry gathers all rows of one CDR3 protein and keeps the most common genes and DNA. The V and J calls shown here were made by TCRdb, not taken from the authors' results. Present in this sample are hundreds of thousands of distinct CDR3 sequences, about 20% of which were seen just once. The top ten hold 20% to 25% of the sample.

This entry comes from a study of T-cell memory formation after mild COVID-19 (dated by TCRdb to the early 2020s). About the investigation overall: TCR sequence clusters from the two donors were found to be largely donor specific. T-cell clones expanding and contracting after mild COVID-19 in two donors were tracked by longitudinal TCRalpha and TCRbeta repertoire sequencing. Two young, previously healthy adult volunteers, one female and one male, were included in the cohort. The study at large found these results: Clones contracting from day 15 to 85 had balanced CD4/CD8 phenotypes, while a second wave expanding from day 15 to 37 was biased towards CD4+. The second-wave clones that peaked on day 37 were not confirmed to be SARS-CoV-2 specific. Some responding clones were detected in pre-infection memory, suggesting pre-existing cross-reactive memory T cells joined the SARS-CoV-2 response. Contracting CD4+ clones appeared mostly in the CM and EM memory subsets, whereas CD8+ clones were enriched in EMRA. Only a couple of mild cases were covered in the study, and larger cohorts including severe cases with pre-infection samples were considered necessary.

The CDR3 starts with the cysteine, ends with the phenylalanine, and has 13 residues. Left in the record is the CDR3 DNA by itself, 39 bases read in frame from the first base. The germline V gene (reference sequence) provides CDR1 DFQATT and CDR2 SNEGSKA. Germline trimming amounts to 0 bases on V and 6 bases on J, with 3 as the count of junction bases outside the gene matches. The chain joins TRBV20-1 to TRBJ1-2, with 8 bases aligning to TRBD1. Specimen: PBMCs or a T cell subset sorted from them (not recorded which). This clonotype originated in a man between 18 and 35 years old who had mild COVID-19 (a few samples of this study predate the infection). The sample titles of this study are shuffled in the database, so cell type and time point are left out; the donor was told from shared clones. The DNA is as follows: TGCAGTGCTAGAGATGGACAGGGCGATGGCTACACCTTC. The translation is CSARDGQGDGYTF.